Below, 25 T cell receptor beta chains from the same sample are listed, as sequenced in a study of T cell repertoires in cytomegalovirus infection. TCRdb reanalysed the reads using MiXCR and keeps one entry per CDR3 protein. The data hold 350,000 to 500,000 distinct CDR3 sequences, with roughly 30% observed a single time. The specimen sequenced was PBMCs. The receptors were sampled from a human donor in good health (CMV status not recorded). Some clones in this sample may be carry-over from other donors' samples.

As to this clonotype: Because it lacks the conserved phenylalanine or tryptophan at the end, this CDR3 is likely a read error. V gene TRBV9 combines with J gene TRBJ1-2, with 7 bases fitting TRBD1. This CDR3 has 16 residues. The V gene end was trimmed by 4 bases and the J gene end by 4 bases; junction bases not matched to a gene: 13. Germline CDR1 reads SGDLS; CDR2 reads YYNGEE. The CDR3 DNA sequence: TGTGCCAGCAGCCCTCGCTCCGGGACAGAGATCTATGGCTACACCTTA. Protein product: CASSPRSGTEIYGYTL.

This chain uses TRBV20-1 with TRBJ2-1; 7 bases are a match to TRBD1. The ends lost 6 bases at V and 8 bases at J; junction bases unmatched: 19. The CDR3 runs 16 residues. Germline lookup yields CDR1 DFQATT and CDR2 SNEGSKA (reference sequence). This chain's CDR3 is CSAKRGGPQGFHEQFF. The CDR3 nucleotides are TGCAGTGCGAAGAGAGGGGGCCCACAGGGCTTCCATGAGCAGTTCTTC.

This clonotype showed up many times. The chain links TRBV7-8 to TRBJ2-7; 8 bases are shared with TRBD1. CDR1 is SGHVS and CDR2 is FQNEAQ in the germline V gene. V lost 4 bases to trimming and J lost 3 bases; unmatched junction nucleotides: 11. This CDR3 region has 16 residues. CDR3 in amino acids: CASSSTADRADYEQYF. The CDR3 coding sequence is TGTGCCAGCAGCTCCACTGCGGACAGGGCCGACTACGAGCAGTACTTC.

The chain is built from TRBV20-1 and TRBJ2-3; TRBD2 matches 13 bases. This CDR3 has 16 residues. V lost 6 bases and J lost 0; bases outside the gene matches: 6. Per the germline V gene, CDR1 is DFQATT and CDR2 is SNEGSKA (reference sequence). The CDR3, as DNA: TGCAGTGCCTCGGCACTAGCGGGGGGGAGCACAGATACGCAGTATTTT. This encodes CSASALAGGSTDTQYF.

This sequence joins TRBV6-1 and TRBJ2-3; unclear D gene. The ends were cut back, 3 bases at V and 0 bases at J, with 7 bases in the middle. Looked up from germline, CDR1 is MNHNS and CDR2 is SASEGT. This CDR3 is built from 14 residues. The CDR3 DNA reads TGTGCCAGCAGTGAGGGTGCTAGCACAGATACGCAGTATTTT. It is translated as CASSEGASTDTQYF.

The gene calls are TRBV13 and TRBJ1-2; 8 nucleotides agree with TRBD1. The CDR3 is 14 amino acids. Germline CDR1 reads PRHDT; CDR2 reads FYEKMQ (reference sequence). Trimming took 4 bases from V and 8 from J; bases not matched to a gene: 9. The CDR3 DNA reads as TGTGCCAGCAGCTGGCAGGGGGCGGCCCCGGGCTACACCTTC. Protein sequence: CASSWQGAAPGYTF.

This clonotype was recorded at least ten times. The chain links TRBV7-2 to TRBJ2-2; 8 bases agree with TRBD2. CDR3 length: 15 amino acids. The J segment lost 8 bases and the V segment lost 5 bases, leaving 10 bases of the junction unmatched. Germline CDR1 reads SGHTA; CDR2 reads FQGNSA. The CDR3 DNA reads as TGTGCCAGCAGCCCCGGGAGGGCAAGACCGGGGGAGCTGTTTTTT. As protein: CASSPGRARPGELFF.

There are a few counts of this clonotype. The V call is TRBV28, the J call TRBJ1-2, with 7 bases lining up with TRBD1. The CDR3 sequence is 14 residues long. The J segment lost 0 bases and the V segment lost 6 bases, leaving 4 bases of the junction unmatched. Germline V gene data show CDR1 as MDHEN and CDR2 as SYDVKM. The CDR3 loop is CASRLQGPNYGYTF. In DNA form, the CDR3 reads TGTGCCAGCAGACTACAGGGGCCTAACTATGGCTACACCTTC.

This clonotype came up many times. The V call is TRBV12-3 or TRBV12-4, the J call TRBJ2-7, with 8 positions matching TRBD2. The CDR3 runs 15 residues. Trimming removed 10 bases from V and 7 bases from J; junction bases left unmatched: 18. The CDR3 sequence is CATGGGGPNGMEQYF. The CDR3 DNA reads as TGTGCCACCGGCGGCGGGGGGCCGAACGGTATGGAGCAGTACTTC.

CDR3 DNA sequence: TGTGCCAGCAGTGCTCGGGGGCTCGGGGGGGGGGCTGGCAATCAGCCCCAGCATTTT. This codes for CASSARGLGGGAGNQPQHF. The rearrangement joins TRBV6-2 or TRBV6-3 to TRBJ1-5, with a weak D call TRBD1 (6 bases). V was pared by 5 bases and J by 2 bases, with 25 bases between. The CDR3 covers 19 residues. CDR1 is MNHEY and CDR2 is SVGEGT in the germline V gene.

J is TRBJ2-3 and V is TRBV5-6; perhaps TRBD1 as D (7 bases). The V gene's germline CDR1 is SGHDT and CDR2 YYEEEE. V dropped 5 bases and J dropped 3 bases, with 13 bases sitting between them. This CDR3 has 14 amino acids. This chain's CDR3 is CASRTGTGTDTQYF. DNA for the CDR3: TGTGCCAGCAGGACAGGGACTGGAACAGATACGCAGTATTTT.

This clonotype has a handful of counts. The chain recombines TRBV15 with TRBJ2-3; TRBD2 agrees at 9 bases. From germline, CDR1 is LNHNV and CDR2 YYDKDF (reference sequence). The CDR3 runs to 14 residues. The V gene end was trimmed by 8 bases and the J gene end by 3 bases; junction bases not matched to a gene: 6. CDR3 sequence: CATQVAGVTDTQYF. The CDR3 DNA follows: TGTGCCACCCAAGTAGCGGGGGTTACAGATACGCAGTATTTT.

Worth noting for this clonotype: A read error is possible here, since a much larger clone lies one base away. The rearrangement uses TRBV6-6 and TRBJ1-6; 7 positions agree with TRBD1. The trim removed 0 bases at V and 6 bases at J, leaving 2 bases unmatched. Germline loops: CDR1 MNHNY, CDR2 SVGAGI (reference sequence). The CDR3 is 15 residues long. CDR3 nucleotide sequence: TGTGCCAGCAGTTACTCGCCAGGGGGTAATTCACCCCTCCACTTT. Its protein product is CASSYSPGGNSPLHF.

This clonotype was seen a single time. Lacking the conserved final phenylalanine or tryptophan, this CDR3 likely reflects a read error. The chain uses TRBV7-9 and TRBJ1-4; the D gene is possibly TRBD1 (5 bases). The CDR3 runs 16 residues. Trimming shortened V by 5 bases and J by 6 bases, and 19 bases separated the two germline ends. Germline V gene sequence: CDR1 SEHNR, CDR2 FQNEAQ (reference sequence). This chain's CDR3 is CASSPHRTGKHEKLFL. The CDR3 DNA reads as TGTGCCAGCAGCCCACACAGGACGGGAAAGCATGAAAAACTGTTTTTG.

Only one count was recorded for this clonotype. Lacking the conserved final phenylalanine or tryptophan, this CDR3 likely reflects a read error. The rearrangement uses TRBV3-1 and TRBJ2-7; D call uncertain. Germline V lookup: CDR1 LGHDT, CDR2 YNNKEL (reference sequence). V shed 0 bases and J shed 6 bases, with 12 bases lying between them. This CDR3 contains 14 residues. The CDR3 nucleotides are TGTGCCAGCAGCCAAGATCCACCTCAACCCGAGCAGTACTTA. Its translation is CASSQDPPQPEQYL.

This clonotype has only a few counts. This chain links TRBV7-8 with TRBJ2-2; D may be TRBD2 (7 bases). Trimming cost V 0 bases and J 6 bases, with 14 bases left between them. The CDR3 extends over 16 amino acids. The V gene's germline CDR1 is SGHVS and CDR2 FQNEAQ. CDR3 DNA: TGTGCCAGCAGCTTAGCGTCGACGGGGGGCCCCGGGGAGCTGTTTTTT. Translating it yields CASSLASTGGPGELFF.

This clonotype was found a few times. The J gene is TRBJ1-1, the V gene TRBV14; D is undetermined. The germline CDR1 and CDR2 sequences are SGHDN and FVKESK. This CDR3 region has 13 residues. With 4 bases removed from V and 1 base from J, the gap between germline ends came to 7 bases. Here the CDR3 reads CASSLDWNTEAFF. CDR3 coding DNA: TGTGCCAGCAGCCTCGATTGGAACACTGAAGCTTTCTTT.

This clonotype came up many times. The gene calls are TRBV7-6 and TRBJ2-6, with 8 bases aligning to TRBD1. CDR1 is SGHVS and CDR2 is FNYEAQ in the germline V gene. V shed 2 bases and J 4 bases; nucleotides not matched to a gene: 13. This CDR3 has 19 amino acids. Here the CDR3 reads CASSLFPPGGAPGANVLTF. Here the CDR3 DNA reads TGTGCCAGCAGCTTATTCCCCCCAGGGGGCGCCCCGGGGGCCAACGTCCTGACTTTC. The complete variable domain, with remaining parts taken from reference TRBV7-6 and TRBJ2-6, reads GAGVSQSPRYKVTKRGQDVALRCDPISGHVSLYWYRQALGQGPEFLTYFNYEAQQDKSGLPNDRFSAERPEGSISTLTIQRTEQRDSAMYRCASSLFPPGGAPGANVLTFGAGSRLTVL.

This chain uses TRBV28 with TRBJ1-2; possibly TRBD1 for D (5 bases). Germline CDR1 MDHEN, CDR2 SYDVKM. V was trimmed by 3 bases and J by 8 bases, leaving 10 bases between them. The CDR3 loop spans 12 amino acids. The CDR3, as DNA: TGTGCCAGCAGTTTCAGGGCGAACGGCTACACCTTC. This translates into CASSFRANGYTF.

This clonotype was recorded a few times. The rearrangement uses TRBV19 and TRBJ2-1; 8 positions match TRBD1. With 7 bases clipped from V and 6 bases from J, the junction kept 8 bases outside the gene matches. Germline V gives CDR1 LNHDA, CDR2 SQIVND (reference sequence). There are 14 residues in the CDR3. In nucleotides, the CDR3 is TGTGCCAGTACGAAGACAGGGGTTGGCAATGAGCAGTTCTTC. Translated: CASTKTGVGNEQFF.

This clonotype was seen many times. This CDR3 is CASRATGTGELFF. CDR3 sequence (DNA): TGTGCCAGCAGGGCGACCGGGACCGGGGAGCTGTTTTTT. The rearrangement uses TRBV7-9 and TRBJ2-2; unclear D gene. Deletions cut 6 bases from V and 5 bases from J, with 10 bases between. Germline V gene lookup returns CDR1 SEHNR and CDR2 FQNEAQ (reference sequence). The CDR3 spans 13 residues.

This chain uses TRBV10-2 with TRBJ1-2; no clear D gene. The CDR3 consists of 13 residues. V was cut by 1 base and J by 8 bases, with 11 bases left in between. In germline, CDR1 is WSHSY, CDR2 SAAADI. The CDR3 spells CASSEFRQTGYTF. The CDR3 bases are TGCGCCAGCAGTGAGTTTCGCCAAACGGGCTACACCTTC.

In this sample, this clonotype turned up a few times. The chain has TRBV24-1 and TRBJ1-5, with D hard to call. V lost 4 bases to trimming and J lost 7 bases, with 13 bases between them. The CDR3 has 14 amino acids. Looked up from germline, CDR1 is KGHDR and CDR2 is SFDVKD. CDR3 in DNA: TGTGCCACCAGTGACCGGACCCGGCACCAGCCCCAGCATTTT. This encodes CATSDRTRHQPQHF.

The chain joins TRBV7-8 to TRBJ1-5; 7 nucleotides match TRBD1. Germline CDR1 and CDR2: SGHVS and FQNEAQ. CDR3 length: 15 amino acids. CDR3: CDCSLGTVRNQPQHF. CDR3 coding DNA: TGTGACTGCAGCTTGGGGACAGTCCGCAATCAGCCCCAGCATTTT.

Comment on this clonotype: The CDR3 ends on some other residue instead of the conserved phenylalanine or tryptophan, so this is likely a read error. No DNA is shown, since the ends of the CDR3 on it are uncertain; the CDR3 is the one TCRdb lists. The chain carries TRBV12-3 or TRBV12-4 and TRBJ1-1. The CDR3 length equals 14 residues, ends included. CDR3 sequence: CASRAKEWNTEDFC.